This record covers a single T cell receptor beta chain. V dropped 5 bases and J dropped 0 bases, with 13 bases sitting between them. CDR3 length: 16 amino acids. CDR1 LNHDA and CDR2 SQIVND come from the germline V gene (reference sequence). This sample is part of a study of blood T cell repertoires in COVID-19. Study-level background: Italy, Spain and the United States were the sources of the convalescent and acute COVID-19 samples.

The table came from immunoSEQ multiplex PCR; TCRdb's copy has only in-frame clones and leaves some out. Of tens of thousands of clones in the sample, around 80% are singletons; the top ten hold more than 7%. V gene TRBV19 combines with J gene TRBJ1-4, with D possibly matching TRBD1 (6 bases). Source material: peripheral blood. The TCR originated in a man in his 60s with acute or convalescent COVID-19. CDR3 in DNA: TGTGCCAGTAGTTCGACAGGTGGGACAACTAATGAAAAACTGTTTTTT. As protein: CASSSTGGTTNEKLFF.